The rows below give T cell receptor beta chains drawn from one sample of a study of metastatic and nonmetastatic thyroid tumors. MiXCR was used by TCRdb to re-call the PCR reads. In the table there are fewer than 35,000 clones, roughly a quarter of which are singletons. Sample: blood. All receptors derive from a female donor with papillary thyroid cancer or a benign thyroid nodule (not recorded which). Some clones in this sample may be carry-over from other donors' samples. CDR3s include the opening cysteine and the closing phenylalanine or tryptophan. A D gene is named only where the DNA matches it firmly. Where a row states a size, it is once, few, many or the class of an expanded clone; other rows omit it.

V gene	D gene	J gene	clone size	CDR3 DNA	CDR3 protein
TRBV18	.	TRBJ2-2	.	TGTGCCAGCTCAGGTACAGTGAACATCGGGGAGCTGTTTTTT	CASSGTVNIGELFF
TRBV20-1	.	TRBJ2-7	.	TGCAGTGCCCCTACCCAGAGGGGACCCTCCTACGAGCAGTACTTC	CSAPTQRGPSYEQYF
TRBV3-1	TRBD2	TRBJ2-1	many	TGTGCCAGCAGTCGCCGACTAGCGGAGTCCTACAATGAGCAGTTCTTC	CASSRRLAESYNEQFF
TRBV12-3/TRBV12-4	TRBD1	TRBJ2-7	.	TGTGCCAGCAGCCTAGCCGGGACAGGGTCCTACGAGCCTGACTTC	CASSLAGTGSYEPDF
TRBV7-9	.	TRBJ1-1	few	TGTGCCAGCAGCTTTAACGGTGGCGAAGCTTTCTTT	CASSFNGGEAFF
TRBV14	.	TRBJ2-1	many	TGTGCCAGCAGCCAAGTTATAGATGAGCAGTTCTTC	CASSQVIDEQFF
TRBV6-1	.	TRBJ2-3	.	TGTGCCAGCAGTAAGGAACTAGCTGGAGCGTATACGCATTATTTT	CASSKELAGAYTHYF
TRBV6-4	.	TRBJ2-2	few	TGTGCCAGCATCCAGGGTAGAACCGGGGATCTGTTTTTT	CASIQGRTGDLFF
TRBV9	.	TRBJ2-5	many	TGTGCCAGCAGCGTAATGGGGGACCCCCAAGAGACCCAGTACTTC	CASSVMGDPQETQYF
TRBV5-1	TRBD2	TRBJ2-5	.	TGCGCCAGCGGCTTGACTAGCGGGAGGGAGGAGACACAGTACTTC	CASGLTSGREETQYF
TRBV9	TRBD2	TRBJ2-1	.	TGTTCCAGCAGCATTAGAGCGGGAGGGCCCGGAGATGAGCAGTTCTTC	CSSSIRAGGPGDEQFF
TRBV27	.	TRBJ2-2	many	TGTGCCAGCAGAGGACAGAACGCGAACACCGGGGAGCTGTTTTTT	CASRGQNANTGELFF
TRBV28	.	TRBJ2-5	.	TGTGCCAGCAGTTCAACAGACCTCGTGACACAGAACTTC	CASSSTDLVTQNF